Below, 27 T cell receptor beta chains from the same sample are listed, as sequenced in a study of T cells in women clearing cervical HPV infection. Assay: immunoSEQ multiplex PCR; the TCRdb copy retains only in-frame clones and omits some. The data include 25,000 to 30,000 clones; the top ten clones carry around 3.5%. Sequenced sample: blood buffy coat. These receptors all come from a woman between 18 and 69 years old with a cervical HPV16 infection that either progressed to CIN3+ or cleared (not recorded which).

Worth noting for this clone: The observed sequence ends 3 residues before the CDR3 terminus, with the missing tail filled in from the germline J gene. The rearrangement links TRBV28 to TRBJ2-7, with 8 bases matching TRBD2. The CDR3 contains 15 residues. Looked up from germline, CDR1 is MDHEN and CDR2 is SYDVKM. V shed 6 bases, J shed 4 bases, and the junction held 11 bases outside the gene matches. The sequenced part of the CDR3 DNA is TGTGCCAGCAGCCGTACCGGCGCGGGGGGTTACGAG. It specifies CASSRTGAGGYE. The full CDR3 sequence reads CASSRTGAGGYEQYF. Looking up the rest from reference TRBV28 and TRBJ2-7 gives the full variable domain: DVKVTQSSRYLVKRTGEKVFLECVQDMDHENMFWYRQDPGLGLRLIYFSYDVKMKEKGDIPEGYSVSREKKERFSLILESASTNQTSMYLCASSRTGAGGYEQYFGPGTRLTVT.

On this clone: The read is 3 residues too short to cover the CDR3 end, so that end is filled in from the germline J gene. J is TRBJ2-7 and V is TRBV6-2 or TRBV6-3, with 12 bases fitting TRBD1. With 3 bases clipped from V and 2 bases from J, the junction kept 2 bases outside the gene matches. The CDR3 has 15 amino acids. CDR1 is MNHEY and CDR2 is SVGEGT in the germline V gene. The CDR3 here is CASSYGTGGAYEQYF. The covered CDR3 bases are TGTGCCAGCAGTTATGGGACAGGGGGCGCCTACGAG.

Turning to this clone: Read coverage stops 3 residues before the CDR3 terminus; the germline J gene supplies the remainder. The chain combines TRBV5-1 with TRBJ1-5; 12 bases agree with TRBD1. With V trimmed by 4 bases and J by 7 bases, 6 bases remained unmatched. Germline V gives CDR1 SGHRS, CDR2 YFSETQ. The CDR3 has 15 amino acids. CDR3 protein: CASSPGQGAWQPQHF. Incomplete CDR3 DNA: TGCGCCAGCAGCCCGGGACAGGGGGCCTGGCAGCCC.

Points on this clone: The read finishes 3 residues shy of the CDR3 end, and the germline J gene is used to complete it. The J gene is TRBJ1-6, the V gene TRBV2; possible D gene TRBD1, 5 bases. The CDR3 is made up of 16 amino acids. Germline V gives CDR1 SNHLY, CDR2 FYNNEI. The V end was cut by 7 bases, the J end by 0 bases, with 13 bases between. The CDR3 loop reads CASMGPRSSYNSPLHF. The CDR3 DNA, read in part, is TGTGCCAGCATGGGGCCCCGGAGCTCCTATAATTCACCC.

Details on this clone: The read terminates 3 residues before the CDR3 end, so the remaining end is supplied by the germline J gene. The J gene is TRBJ2-1, the V gene TRBV7-6; TRBD2 matches at 10 bases. The CDR3 has 16 residues. Germline V CDR1 and CDR2: SGHVS, FNYEAQ. J lost 2 bases, V lost 1 base, and 2 bases had no gene match. This CDR3 reads CASSLEAGGPYNEQFF. The CDR3 DNA, read in part, is TGTGCCAGCAGCTTAGAAGCGGGGGGGCCCTACAATGAG.

In regard to this clone: The read ends 3 residues shy of where the CDR3 ends; the end is completed using the germline J gene. The rearrangement uses TRBV5-1 and TRBJ1-2; unclear D gene. The CDR3 has 13 amino acids. The germline V gene encodes CDR1 SGHRS and CDR2 YFSETQ. Trimming stripped 0 bases from V and 3 bases from J, with 6 bases between. This CDR3 reads CASSLDIYYGYTF. CDR3 bases read: TGCGCCAGCAGCTTGGACATTTACTATGGC.

As for this clone: The read halts 3 residues ahead of the CDR3 end, with the missing end drawn from the germline J gene. The rearrangement links TRBV7-9 to TRBJ2-1; D might be TRBD2 (6 bases). Per germline, CDR1 SEHNR and CDR2 FQNEAQ (reference sequence). Between the trimmed V and J ends, which lost 5 bases and 7 bases, there was a span of 18 bases. The CDR3 consists of 15 residues. The CDR3 protein is CASSQLETRMNEQFF. Partial CDR3 DNA: TGTGCCAGCAGCCAACTCGAGACTAGGATGAATGAG.

The CDR3 loop reads CASSQPLATGRSGELFF. The covered CDR3 bases are TGTGCCAGCAGCCAACCACTCGCCACAGGGCGCAGCGGGGAG. This chain connects TRBV4-2 to TRBJ2-2, with D possibly TRBD1 on 6 matching bases. Read sequence stops 3 residues before the CDR3 end, and the germline J gene provides the missing end. Trimming removed 2 bases from V and 7 bases from J, with 20 bases in between. Germline assignment: CDR1 LGHNA and CDR2 YNFKEQ. The CDR3 is 17 amino acids.

With regard to this clone: The read falls 3 residues short of the CDR3 end, and the missing part is taken from the germline J gene. The V and J genes are TRBV11-3 and TRBJ2-1, with D maybe TRBD2 (6 bases). V was pared by 8 bases and J by 5 bases, with 10 bases between. Germline CDR1 and CDR2: SGHNT and YENEEA. The CDR3 covers 12 residues. The sequenced CDR3 bases are TGTGCCAGCCGGGGGAAAGACAATGAG. Protein: CASRGKDNE. The CDR3 as a whole reads CASRGKDNEQFF. Full variable domain (rest looked up from reference TRBV11-3 and TRBJ2-1): EAGVVQSPRYKIIEKKQPVAFWCNPISGHNTLYWYLQNLGQGPELLIRYENEEAVDDSQLPKDRFSAERLKGVDSTLKIQPAELGDSAVYLCASRGKDNEQFFGPGTRLTVL.

The CDR3 DNA, read in part, is TGTGCCAGCAGCGCAGCGGGGGGAAGGAGAGAGACC. As protein: CASSAAGGRRET. The CDR3 in its entirety is CASSAAGGRRETQYF. The genes are TRBV5-4 and TRBJ2-5; 9 bases agree with TRBD2. The read ends 3 residues shy of where the CDR3 ends; the end is completed using the germline J gene. In germline, CDR1 is SGHNT, CDR2 YYREEE (reference sequence). J lost 4 bases, V lost 4 bases, and 8 bases had no gene match. This CDR3 has 15 residues.

As concerns this clone: Read data end 3 residues before the CDR3 end; the end is taken from the germline J gene. This chain uses TRBV18 with TRBJ1-1, with D perhaps matching TRBD1 (6 bases). The CDR3 covers 15 residues. The germline V gene has CDR1 KGHSH and CDR2 LQKENI. V was shortened by 2 bases and J by 0 bases, with 10 bases between the two germline ends. CDR3: CASSPGDKLNTEAFF. CDR3 DNA, as far as it was read: TGTGCCAGCTCACCAGGGGACAAGTTGAACACTGAA.

With respect to this clone: Coverage ceases 3 residues before the CDR3 finishes, and the germline J gene fills in the end. The rearrangement uses TRBV7-9 and TRBJ2-1; D could derive from TRBD1 or TRBD2 (5 bases each). Trimming took 5 bases from V and 0 from J, leaving 8 bases between them. The CDR3 consists of 14 residues. Germline assignment: CDR1 SEHNR and CDR2 FQNEAQ (reference sequence). The sequenced CDR3 bases are TGTGCCAGCAGCCCAGGGAGCTCCTACAATGAG. It yields the protein CASSPGSSYNE. The whole CDR3 sequence is CASSPGSSYNEQFF. Filled out from reference TRBV7-9 and TRBJ2-1, the complete variable domain reads DTGVSQNPRHKITKRGQNVTFRCDPISEHNRLYWYRQTLGQGPEFLTYFQNEAQLEKSRLLSDRFSAERPKGSFSTLEIQRTEQGDSAMYLCASSPGSSYNEQFFGPGTRLTVL.

A remark on this clone: The missing CDR3 end, 3 residues past where the read stops, is filled in from the germline J gene. The chain employs TRBV5-1 and TRBJ1-3; 7 bases align to TRBD1. With V trimmed by 0 bases and J by 3 bases, 3 bases remained unmatched. The CDR3 covers 15 residues. Germline V CDR1 and CDR2: SGHRS, YFSETQ. CDR3 region: CASSLETGNGNTIYF. The sequenced CDR3 bases are TGCGCCAGCAGCTTGGAGACAGGGAATGGAAACACC.

A note on this clone: Read coverage stops 3 residues before the CDR3 terminus; the germline J gene supplies the remainder. This chain uses TRBV10-3 with TRBJ1-1, with 9 bases aligning to TRBD1. The V segment lost 2 bases and the J segment 6 bases; nucleotides outside the gene matches: 4. CDR1 ENHRY and CDR2 SYGVKD come from the germline V gene. This CDR3 is built from 14 residues. The covered CDR3 bases are TGTGCCATCAGTGAGGGACAGGGGAAGGCTGAA. It yields the protein CAISEGQGKAE. The full CDR3 reads CAISEGQGKAEAFF.

With respect to this clone: The read ends 3 residues early relative to the CDR3; the germline J gene fills the gap. V is TRBV5-6 and J is TRBJ2-3; D remains unclear. The CDR3 length is 13 residues. CDR1 is SGHDT, CDR2 YYEEEE, per germline. V was shortened by 3 bases and J by 4 bases, with 9 bases between the two germline ends. CDR3 bases read: TGTGCCAGCAGCTCTTCAGTGCCAGATACG. Its protein is CASSSSVPDT. The whole CDR3 protein reads CASSSSVPDTQYF.

About this clone itself: The sequence runs out 3 residues before the end of the CDR3; the remainder is reconstructed from the germline J gene. The chain has TRBV6-2 or TRBV6-3 and TRBJ2-3, with TRBD1 identical over 9 bases. CDR3 size: 16 residues. Per germline, CDR1 MNHEY and CDR2 SVGEGT. Trimming took 7 bases from V and 3 from J; bases not matched to a gene: 11. The CDR3 reads CASTIPWGQGTDTQYF. The covered CDR3 bases are TGTGCCAGCACTATCCCTTGGGGACAGGGAACAGATACG.

To note about this clone: The CDR3 end is not reached by the read, which stops 3 residues before it; the germline J gene fills it in. The chain recombines TRBV7-6 with TRBJ2-4; maybe TRBD1 (6 bases). This CDR3 has 14 amino acids. Germline-derived CDR1 and CDR2 are SGHVS and FNYEAQ. The CDR3 bases that were read are TGTGCCAGCAGCTTGTATACAGGGCTCAGTGGT. Translation: CASSLYTGLSG. The entire CDR3 protein reads CASSLYTGLSGQYF.

With respect to this clone: The read terminates 3 residues ahead of where the CDR3 ends, so the germline J gene completes it. The chain recombines TRBV20-1 with TRBJ2-2; 7 positions match TRBD1. The CDR3 runs 12 residues. The V gene end was trimmed by 3 bases and the J gene end by 6 bases; junction bases not matched to a gene: 1. CDR1 and CDR2 (germline): DFQATT, SNEGSKA (reference sequence). The part of the CDR3 DNA that was read is TGCAGTGCTAGTGGACAGGCCGGGGAG. It translates to CSASGQAGE. The entire CDR3 protein reads CSASGQAGELFF.

The CDR3 spells CAISDPGQGIPTNYGYTF. Incomplete CDR3 DNA: TGTGCCATCAGTGACCCCGGGCAGGGTATTCCGACTAACTATGGC. The V call is TRBV10-3, the J call TRBJ1-2; maybe TRBD1 (5 bases). The read ends 3 residues shy of where the CDR3 ends; the end is completed using the germline J gene. Germline CDR1 ENHRY, CDR2 SYGVKD. The CDR3 length is 18 residues. Trimming stripped 3 bases from V and 0 bases from J, with 20 bases between.

As for this clone: Read data end 3 residues before the CDR3 end; the end is taken from the germline J gene. The chain uses TRBV6-2 or TRBV6-3 and TRBJ2-7; no clear D. CDR1 is MNHEY and CDR2 is SVGEGT in the germline V gene. CDR3 length equals 11 residues. V was cut by 8 bases and J by 3 bases, with 8 bases left in between. The CDR3 region is CASGSYYEQYF. The DNA read from the CDR3 is TGTGCCAGCGGCAGTTACTACGAG.

About this clone: The sequence runs out 3 residues before the end of the CDR3; the remainder is reconstructed from the germline J gene. J is TRBJ1-1 and V is TRBV18; D not certain. Germline V lookup: CDR1 KGHSH, CDR2 LQKENI. The V and J ends lost 2 bases and 4 bases respectively, with 8 bases between them. The CDR3 has 13 amino acids. This CDR3 is CASSPVSSTEAFF. CDR3 DNA (partial): TGTGCCAGCTCACCAGTCTCTAGCACTGAA.

Turning to this clone: Coverage ceases 3 residues before the CDR3 finishes, and the germline J gene fills in the end. The chain combines TRBV4-2 with TRBJ2-4, with D maybe TRBD1 (6 bases). CDR1 LGHNA and CDR2 YNFKEQ come from the germline V gene. V lost 5 bases, J lost 0 bases, and 14 bases lay in between. The CDR3 is 16 amino acids. CDR3 residues: CASSGDIGLAKNIQYF. The sequenced CDR3 bases are TGTGCCAGCAGCGGGGACATAGGACTAGCCAAAAACATT.

On this clone itself: The CDR3 goes on 3 residues after the read ends, and that part is filled in from the germline J gene. The chain is built from TRBV5-1 and TRBJ2-5, with D maybe TRBD2 (6 bases). The CDR3 has 14 amino acids. V was pared by 2 bases and J by 4 bases, with 12 bases between. Germline V gene lookup returns CDR1 SGHRS and CDR2 YFSETQ. The CDR3 bases that were read are TGCGCCAGCAGCTTCGGGTCTAGCGTAGAGACC. Its protein is CASSFGSSVET. The entire CDR3 reads CASSFGSSVETQYF.

On this clone itself: The read halts 3 residues ahead of the CDR3 end, with the missing end drawn from the germline J gene. The rearrangement uses TRBV29-1 and TRBJ2-2, with 7 bases that match TRBD2. This CDR3 has 16 residues. V lost 1 base to trimming and J lost 0 bases; unmatched junction nucleotides: 5. Per the germline V gene, CDR1 is SQVTM and CDR2 is ANQGSEA. The sequenced part of the CDR3 DNA is TGCAGCGTTGAAGTGGGCGGGGGAGCGAACACCGGGGAG. This encodes CSVEVGGGANTGE. The whole CDR3 protein is CSVEVGGGANTGELFF.

A word on this clone: The observed sequence ends 3 residues before the CDR3 terminus, with the missing tail filled in from the germline J gene. The gene calls are TRBV30 and TRBJ1-4; D is unclear. This CDR3 comprises 13 residues. The V gene lost 1 base and the J gene lost 5 bases, with 8 bases spanning the gap. Germline V gives CDR1 GTSNPN, CDR2 SVGIG (reference sequence). Partial CDR3 DNA: TGTGCCTGGAGTGAGAAACAGAATGAAAAA. Translating it yields CAWSEKQNEK. The entire CDR3 sequence reads CAWSEKQNEKLFF. Together with reference TRBV30 and TRBJ1-4, the CDR3 gives the full variable domain: SQTIHQWPATLVQPVGSPLSLECTVEGTSNPNLYWYRQAAGRGLQLLFYSVGIGQISSEVPQNLSASRPQDRQFILSSKKLLLSDSGFYLCAWSEKQNEKLFFGSGTQLSVL.

With respect to this clone: The read comes to an end 3 residues before the CDR3 does, leaving the germline J gene to fill in the end. The chain joins TRBV7-2 to TRBJ2-4, with 7 bases fitting TRBD1. CDR3 length: 15 amino acids. Germline CDR1 reads SGHTA; CDR2 reads FQGNSA. V gave up 6 bases and J gave up 2 bases; unmatched junction bases: 7. The part of the CDR3 DNA that was read is TGTGCCAGCAGGTCAGGGGGTGGGACCAAAAACATT. Protein: CASRSGGGTKNI. The full CDR3 reads CASRSGGGTKNIQYF.

About this clone itself: The CDR3 extends 3 residues past the end of the read, so its final part is completed from the germline J gene. The chain recombines TRBV18 with TRBJ2-7; 8 bases are a match to TRBD1. Germline values: CDR1 KGHSH, CDR2 LQKENI. CDR3 size: 15 residues. V was pared by 3 bases and J by 4 bases, with 8 bases of the junction left unmatched. CDR3 DNA (partial): TGTGCCAGCTCACCTCCCGGTAGGGACAGGTACGAG. The encoded protein is CASSPPGRDRYE. The whole CDR3 protein is CASSPPGRDRYEQYF.